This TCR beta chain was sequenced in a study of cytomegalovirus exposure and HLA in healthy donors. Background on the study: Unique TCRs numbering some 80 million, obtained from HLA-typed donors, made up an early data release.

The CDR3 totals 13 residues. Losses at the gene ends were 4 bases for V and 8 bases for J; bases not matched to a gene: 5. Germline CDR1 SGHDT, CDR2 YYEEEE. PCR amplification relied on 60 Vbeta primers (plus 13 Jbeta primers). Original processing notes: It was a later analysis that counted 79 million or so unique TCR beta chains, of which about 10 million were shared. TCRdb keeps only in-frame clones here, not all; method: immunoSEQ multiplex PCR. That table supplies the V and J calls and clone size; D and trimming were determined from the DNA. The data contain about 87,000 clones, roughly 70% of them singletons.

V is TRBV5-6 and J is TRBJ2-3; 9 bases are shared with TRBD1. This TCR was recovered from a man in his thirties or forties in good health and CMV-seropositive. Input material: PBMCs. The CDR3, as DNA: TGTGCCAGCAGCATGGGACAGGGTGGTACGCAGTATTTT. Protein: CASSMGQGGTQYF.